A single sample gave rise to the 13 T cell receptor beta chains below, sequenced in a study of shared clonotypes between healthy human individuals. This table comes from immunoSEQ multiplex PCR, and its TCRdb copy is limited to in-frame clones, with some not included. The data hold about 980,000 clones, with approximately 76% observed a single time. Material: memory CD4+ T cells sorted from blood. The subset: CD45RA-negative fraction. The receptors originated from a man aged 18 to 29 in good health.

V is TRBV6-4 and J is TRBJ2-2, with 9 bases matching TRBD1. V was pared by 6 bases and J by 3 bases, with 8 bases of the junction left unmatched. This CDR3 comprises 16 residues. Germline V gives CDR1 MRHNA, CDR2 SNTAGT. The CDR3 DNA sequence: TGTGCCAGCAGCGTTACAGGGGGCGCGGACACCGGGGAGCTGTTTTTT. Translated, it gives CASSVTGGADTGELFF.

The rearrangement links TRBV7-2 to TRBJ2-7; TRBD1 agrees at 7 bases. Germline V gene sequence: CDR1 SGHTA, CDR2 FQGNSA. CDR3 length: 14 residues. V lost 4 bases to trimming and J lost 0 bases; unmatched junction nucleotides: 3. The CDR3 DNA follows: TGTGCCAGCAGCTACGACAGGGACTCCTACGAGCAGTACTTC. Translated, it gives CASSYDRDSYEQYF. Full variable domain (outside the CDR3, taken from reference TRBV7-2 and TRBJ2-7): GAGVSQSPSNKVTEKGKDVELRCDPISGHTALYWYRQSLGQGLEFLIYFQGNSAPDKSGLPSDRFSAERTGGSVSTLTIQRTQQEDSAVYLCASSYDRDSYEQYFGPGTRLTVT.

J is TRBJ2-2 and V is TRBV5-4; D might be TRBD1 or TRBD2, each matching 5 bases. V was shortened by 5 bases and J by 4 bases, with 24 bases between the two germline ends. The CDR3 consists of 18 residues. The germline CDR1 and CDR2 sequences are SGHNT and YYREEE (reference sequence). CDR3 sequence (DNA): TGTGCCAGCAGACAATTTTCCGGGACGCCAAGAGCCACCGGGGAGCTGTTTTTT. The encoded protein is CASRQFSGTPRATGELFF.

To note about this clone: The identical CDR3 is also encoded by other nucleotide sequences in the sample. The genes are TRBV9 and TRBJ2-7; perhaps TRBD1 as D (5 bases). V was pared by 0 bases and J by 0 bases, with 7 bases between. This CDR3 contains 14 residues. CDR1 SGDLS and CDR2 YYNGEE come from the germline V gene. CDR3 region: CASSVGGDSYEQYF. The DNA of the CDR3 is TGTGCCAGCAGCGTAGGGGGCGACTCCTACGAGCAGTACTTC.

The chain has TRBV5-6 and TRBJ1-6; 10 nucleotides line up with TRBD1. The V gene end was trimmed by 4 bases and the J gene end by 0 bases; junction bases not matched to a gene: 4. This CDR3 comprises 17 residues. Per germline, CDR1 SGHDT and CDR2 YYEEEE. The DNA for the CDR3 is TGTGCCAGCAGCAGGGACAGGGGTAGCTCCTATAATTCACCCCTCCACTTT. Protein sequence: CASSRDRGSSYNSPLHF.

This clone came up once. The chain couples TRBV11-2 to TRBJ2-2, with D perhaps TRBD2 (5 bases). Germline V gene sequence: CDR1 SGHAT, CDR2 FQNNGV. This CDR3 contains 15 residues. V was cut by 4 bases and J by 4 bases, with 13 bases left in between. CDR3 sequence reads: CASSSGIRGTGELFF. CDR3 bases: TGTGCCAGCAGCTCCGGGATCCGGGGCACCGGGGAGCTGTTTTTT. Supplemented by reference TRBV11-2 and TRBJ2-2, the full variable domain reads EAGVAQSPRYKIIEKRQSVAFWCNPISGHATLYWYQQILGQGPKLLIQFQNNGVVDDSQLPKDRFSAERLKGVDSTLKIQPAKLEDSAVYLCASSSGIRGTGELFFGEGSRLTVL.

The gene calls are TRBV6-1 and TRBJ2-7; 8 nucleotides match TRBD2. The V and J ends lost 2 bases and 6 bases, in that order; junction bases with no gene match: 9. Germline V lookup: CDR1 MNHNS, CDR2 SASEGT. The CDR3 has 15 residues. CDR3 DNA: TGTGCCAGCAGTGAACTCTCGGGAGGGCCTATCGAGCAGTACTTC. Its translation: CASSELSGGPIEQYF.

The chain links TRBV7-9 to TRBJ1-2; D possibly corresponds to TRBD1 (5 bases). The CDR3 covers 14 residues. From germline, CDR1 is SEHNR and CDR2 FQNEAQ (reference sequence). Trimming left V 5 bases short and J 10 bases short, with 20 bases between. The CDR3 protein is CASSASRDFRHYTF. The CDR3 bases are TGTGCCAGCAGCGCGAGCAGGGATTTTAGACACTACACCTTC.

This clone occurred a few times. V usage is TRBV6-1 and J usage is TRBJ1-3, with a tentative D call TRBD1 (6 bases). CDR1 and CDR2 from the germline V gene are MNHNS and SASEGT. CDR3 size: 13 residues. The ends were cut back, 11 bases at V and 4 bases at J, with 15 bases in the middle. CDR3 bases: TGTGCCGTCTCTTGGACAGACGGAAACACCATATATTTT. This codes for CAVSWTDGNTIYF.

This clone has only a few counts. The genes are TRBV2 and TRBJ2-3; TRBD1 or TRBD2 may be the D gene (5 bases each). Germline lookup yields CDR1 SNHLY and CDR2 FYNNEI. The CDR3 totals 14 residues. Deletions cut 3 bases from V and 6 bases from J, with 13 bases between. The CDR3 region has the DNA TGTGCCAGCAGTGATGGGGGTCCTATGGATACGCAGTATTTT. This encodes CASSDGGPMDTQYF.

This clone has more than one count but fewer than ten. The V call is TRBV7-9, the J call TRBJ2-7; weak D call: TRBD1 (6 bases). The V gene's germline CDR1 is SEHNR and CDR2 FQNEAQ (reference sequence). V lost 5 bases, J lost 0 bases, and 17 bases lay in between. This CDR3 is 16 amino acids long. The DNA of the CDR3 is TGTGCCAGCAGCCAACCCAGGGGTAGGAGCTCCTACGAGCAGTACTTC. This codes for CASSQPRGRSSYEQYF.

Turning to this clone: This sample also contains other DNA sequences that code for the same CDR3. The chain links TRBV7-2 to TRBJ2-7; D not certain. This CDR3 is built from 11 residues. Germline CDR1 SGHTA, CDR2 FQGNSA. V dropped 2 bases and J dropped 4 bases, with 3 bases sitting between them. CDR3 nucleotide sequence: TGTGCCAGCAGCTTAAGATACGAGCAGTACTTC. It codes for CASSLRYEQYF.

The chain couples TRBV5-1 to TRBJ2-1; 10 bases agree with TRBD1. The CDR3 has 14 amino acids. Germline V gene data show CDR1 as SGHRS and CDR2 as YFSETQ. J was trimmed by 7 bases and V by 2 bases; bases with no gene match: 3. The CDR3 sequence: CASSLGTGANEQFF. DNA for the CDR3: TGCGCCAGCAGCTTAGGGACAGGGGCAAATGAGCAGTTCTTC.